The 9 T cell receptor beta chains in this list originate from one sample, sequenced in a study of cytomegalovirus exposure and HLA in healthy donors. Measured with immunoSEQ multiplex PCR; TCRdb has only the in-frame clones, and not every one. This table has fewer than 200,000 clones, 85% appearing once. Sequences were obtained from PBMCs. Receptor source: a man in his late teens or twenties in good health and CMV-seropositive.

The chain employs TRBV10-2 and TRBJ2-2; D might be TRBD1 (8 bases). The CDR3 runs to 15 residues. Trimming left V 10 bases short and J 7 bases short, with 22 bases between. Germline V gives CDR1 WSHSY, CDR2 SAAADI. The CDR3 coding sequence is TGCGCCACCAGGGGGCTAGCGGAGGCGGGCGGGGAGCTGTTTTTT. This translates into CATRGLAEAGGELFF.

The V call is TRBV12-5, the J call TRBJ2-7; D might be TRBD1 (9 bases). V was trimmed by 2 bases and J by 7 bases, leaving 24 bases between them. Germline V gives CDR1 LGHNT, CDR2 FRNRAP. This CDR3 region has 17 residues. The chain's CDR3 is CASGLPGGTGISGEQYF. In DNA form, the CDR3 reads TGTGCTAGTGGTTTGCCGGGAGGGACAGGGATTTCTGGGGAGCAGTACTTC.

The chain recombines TRBV6-1 with TRBJ1-3; D remains ambiguous. This CDR3 has 17 residues. V lost 1 base, J lost 0 bases, and 13 bases lay in between. CDR1 and CDR2 from the germline V gene are MNHNS and SASEGT. CDR3 region: CASSEEFVPRSGNTIYF. The CDR3 DNA reads TGTGCCAGCAGTGAAGAATTCGTCCCTCGCTCTGGAAACACCATATATTTT.

This clone was seen a single time. The chain links TRBV27 to TRBJ2-7, with TRBD1 matching over 8 bases. This CDR3 has 16 amino acids. Germline values: CDR1 MNHEY, CDR2 SMNVEV (reference sequence). V shed 4 bases, J shed 0 bases, and the junction held 8 bases outside the gene matches. The DNA for the CDR3 is TGTGCCAGCAGTTCCACCTGGGACAGGCCCTCCTACGAGCAGTACTTC. Protein: CASSSTWDRPSYEQYF.

The rearrangement joins TRBV4-1 to TRBJ1-3; D is unresolved. Deletions cut 0 bases from V and 0 bases from J, with 9 bases between. This CDR3 has 16 residues. Germline V gene data show CDR1 as MGHRA and CDR2 as YSYEKL. In DNA, the CDR3 is TGCGCCAGCAGCCAAGATGGGCTAAGCTCTGGAAACACCATATATTTT. Encoded protein: CASSQDGLSSGNTIYF.

The V gene is TRBV19, the J gene TRBJ2-4; no clear D gene. The V and J ends lost 3 bases and 8 bases respectively, with 14 bases between them. Per the germline V gene, CDR1 is LNHDA and CDR2 is SQIVND (reference sequence). There are 14 residues in the CDR3. The CDR3 spells CASSISRIEDIQYF. The CDR3 DNA follows: TGTGCCAGTAGTATCAGTAGGATAGAGGACATTCAGTACTTC.

This clone occurred once. CDR3 coding DNA: TGTGCCAGCAGCTTAGGTTGGACTGACAGCGGGGATACGCAGTATTTT. Amino acid sequence: CASSLGWTDSGDTQYF. The rearrangement links TRBV7-9 to TRBJ2-3, with D possibly matching TRBD2 (6 bases). V was shortened by 1 base and J by 6 bases, with 17 bases between the two germline ends. From germline, CDR1 is SEHNR and CDR2 FQNEAQ (reference sequence). The CDR3 is made up of 16 amino acids.

The V and J genes are TRBV28 and TRBJ1-2; 9 bases line up with TRBD1. This CDR3 is built from 14 residues. Per germline, CDR1 MDHEN and CDR2 SYDVKM. Trimming cost V 2 bases and J 7 bases; bases outside gene matches: 5. CDR3 in amino acids: CASSLRTGEGGYTF. CDR3 DNA: TGTGCCAGCAGTTTAAGGACAGGGGAGGGTGGCTACACCTTC.

V is TRBV7-4 and J is TRBJ2-5; D might be TRBD1 (6 bases). V was clipped by 4 bases and J by 0 bases, with 15 bases between them. Germline V CDR1 and CDR2: SGHVT, SQSDAQ. This CDR3 is 16 amino acids long. The CDR3 nucleotides read TGTGCCAGCAGCTACCTACCGGACAGTTACCAAGAGACCCAGTACTTC. Translation gives CASSYLPDSYQETQYF.